This paragraph reports one T cell receptor (beta chain). Antigen specificity is unknown. This table comes from immunoSEQ multiplex PCR, and its TCRdb copy is limited to in-frame clones, with some not included. The repertoire holds 70,000 to 95,000 clones, with 80% to 90% as singletons. Whether given at about 4 or about 12 weeks, second doses were pooled. The CDR3 has 13 amino acids. V lost 5 bases to trimming and J lost 5 bases, with 12 bases between them. The data were taken from a study of T cell responses to AZD1222 COVID-19 vaccine. Study conclusions and caveats: At baseline, seropositivity was found in only a handful of AZD1222 recipients. White British people made up most donors, females outnumbered males, and clonal diversity was possibly underestimated.

This TCR was sampled from an adult who received the AZD1222 COVID-19 vaccine. The sample in question was peripheral blood, obtained 28 days after the second AZD1222 dose. The chain is built from TRBV12-3 or TRBV12-4 and TRBJ2-5, with D perhaps matching TRBD1 (6 bases). CDR3 loop: CASSPQGVETQYF. CDR3 bases: TGTGCCAGCAGTCCACAGGGTGTGGAGACCCAGTACTTC.